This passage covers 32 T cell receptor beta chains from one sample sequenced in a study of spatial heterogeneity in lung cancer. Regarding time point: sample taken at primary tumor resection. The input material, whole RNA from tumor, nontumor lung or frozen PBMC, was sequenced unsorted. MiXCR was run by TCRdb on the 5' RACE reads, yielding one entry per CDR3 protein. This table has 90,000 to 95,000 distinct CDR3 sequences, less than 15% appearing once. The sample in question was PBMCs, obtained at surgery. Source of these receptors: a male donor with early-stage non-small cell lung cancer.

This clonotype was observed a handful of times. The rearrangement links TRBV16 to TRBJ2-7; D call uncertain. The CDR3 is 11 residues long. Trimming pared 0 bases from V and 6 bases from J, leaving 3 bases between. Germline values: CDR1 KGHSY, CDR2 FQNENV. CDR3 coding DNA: TGTGCCAGCAGCCAATCGGTCGAGCAGTACTTC. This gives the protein CASSQSVEQYF.

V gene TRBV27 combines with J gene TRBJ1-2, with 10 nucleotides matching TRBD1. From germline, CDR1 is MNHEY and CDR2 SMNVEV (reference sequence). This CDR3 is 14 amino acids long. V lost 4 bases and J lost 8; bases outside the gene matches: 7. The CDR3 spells CASSSTGGREGYTF. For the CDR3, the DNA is TGTGCCAGCAGTTCGACAGGGGGCAGGGAAGGCTACACCTTC.

For the CDR3, the DNA is TGTGCCAGCTCACCAGAGACAGGGGGCTACAATGAGCAGTTCTTC. It yields the protein CASSPETGGYNEQFF. This chain joins TRBV18 and TRBJ2-1; 9 bases line up with TRBD1. The CDR3 loop spans 15 amino acids. The V and J ends lost 2 bases and 3 bases, in that order; junction bases with no gene match: 2. The germline CDR1 and CDR2 sequences are KGHSH and LQKENI.

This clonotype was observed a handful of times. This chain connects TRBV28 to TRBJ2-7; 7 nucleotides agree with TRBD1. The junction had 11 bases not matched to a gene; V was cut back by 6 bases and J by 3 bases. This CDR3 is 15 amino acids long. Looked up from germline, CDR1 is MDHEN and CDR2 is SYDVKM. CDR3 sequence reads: CASSRIKGQNYEQYF. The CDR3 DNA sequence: TGTGCCAGCAGCAGAATAAAGGGACAGAACTACGAGCAGTACTTC.

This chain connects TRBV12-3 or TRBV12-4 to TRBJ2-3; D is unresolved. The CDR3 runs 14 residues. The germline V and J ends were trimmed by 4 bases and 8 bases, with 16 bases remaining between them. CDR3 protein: CASSSSGPSGTQYF. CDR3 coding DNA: TGTGCCAGCAGTTCTTCCGGGCCCTCGGGTACGCAGTATTTT.

CDR3 in amino acids: CASSLSGPRPVYNSPLHF. The CDR3, as DNA: TGTGCCAGCAGTTTATCGGGCCCTCGACCTGTCTATAATTCACCCCTCCACTTT. The chain joins TRBV27 to TRBJ1-6, with D unresolved. Trimming left V 0 bases short and J 3 bases short, with 15 bases between. In germline, CDR1 is MNHEY, CDR2 SMNVEV (reference sequence). The CDR3 totals 18 residues.

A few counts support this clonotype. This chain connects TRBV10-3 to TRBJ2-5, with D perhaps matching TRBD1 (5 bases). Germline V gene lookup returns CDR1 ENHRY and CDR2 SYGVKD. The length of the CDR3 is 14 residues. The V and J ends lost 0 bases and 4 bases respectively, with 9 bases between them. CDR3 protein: CAISESTALETQYF. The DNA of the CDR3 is TGTGCCATCAGTGAGTCGACAGCTCTAGAGACCCAGTACTTC.

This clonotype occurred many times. The CDR3 sequence is CSVEDGAVLISSYNEQFF. As DNA, the CDR3 is TGCAGCGTTGAAGACGGAGCGGTCCTGATAAGCTCCTACAATGAGCAGTTCTTC. The chain links TRBV29-1 to TRBJ2-1; D may be TRBD2 (5 bases). V dropped 0 bases and J dropped 0 bases, with 18 bases sitting between them. This CDR3 comprises 18 residues. Germline CDR1 is SQVTM and CDR2 is ANQGSEA.

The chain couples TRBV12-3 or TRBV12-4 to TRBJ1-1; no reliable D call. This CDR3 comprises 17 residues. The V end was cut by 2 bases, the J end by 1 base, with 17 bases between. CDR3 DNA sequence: TGTGCCAGCAGTTTATCGCGATCCTTGGGAGCGAACACTGAAGCTTTCTTT. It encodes CASSLSRSLGANTEAFF.

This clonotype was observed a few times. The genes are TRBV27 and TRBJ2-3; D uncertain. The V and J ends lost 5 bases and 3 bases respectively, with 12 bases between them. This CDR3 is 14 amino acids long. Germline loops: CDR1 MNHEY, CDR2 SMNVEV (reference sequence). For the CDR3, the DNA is TGTGCCAGCAGTGCGAGAGTCCGGACAGATACGCAGTATTTT. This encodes CASSARVRTDTQYF.

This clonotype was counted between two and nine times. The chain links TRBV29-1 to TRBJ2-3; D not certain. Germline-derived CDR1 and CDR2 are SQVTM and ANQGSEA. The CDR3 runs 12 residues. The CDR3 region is CISSGPTDTQYF. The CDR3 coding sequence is TGCATCTCCAGTGGGCCCACAGATACGCAGTATTTT.

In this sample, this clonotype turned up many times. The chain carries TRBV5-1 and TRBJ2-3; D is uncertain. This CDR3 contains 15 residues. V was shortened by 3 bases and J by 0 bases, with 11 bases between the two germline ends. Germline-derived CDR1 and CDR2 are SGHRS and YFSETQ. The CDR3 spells CASSSSRASTDTQYF. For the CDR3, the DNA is TGCGCCAGCAGCTCGTCCAGAGCTAGCACAGATACGCAGTATTTT. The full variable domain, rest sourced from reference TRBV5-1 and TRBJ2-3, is KAGVTQTPRYLIKTRGQQVTLSCSPISGHRSVSWYQQTPGQGLQFLFEYFSETQRNKGNFPGRFSGRQFSNSRSEMNVSTLELGDSALYLCASSSSRASTDTQYFGPGTRLTVL.

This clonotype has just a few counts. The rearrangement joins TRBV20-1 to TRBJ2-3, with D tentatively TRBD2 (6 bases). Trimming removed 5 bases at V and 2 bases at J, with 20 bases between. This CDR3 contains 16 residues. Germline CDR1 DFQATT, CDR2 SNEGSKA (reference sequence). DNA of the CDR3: TGCAGTGCTTCCCCCTTTGTGGGGGGACCCACAGATACGCAGTATTTT. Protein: CSASPFVGGPTDTQYF.

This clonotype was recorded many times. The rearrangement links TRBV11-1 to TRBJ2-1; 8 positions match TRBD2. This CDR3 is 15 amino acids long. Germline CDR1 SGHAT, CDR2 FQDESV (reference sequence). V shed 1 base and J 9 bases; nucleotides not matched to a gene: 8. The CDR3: CASSLVRGANAEQFF. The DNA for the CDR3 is TGTGCCAGCAGCTTAGTGCGGGGGGCTAATGCTGAGCAGTTCTTC.

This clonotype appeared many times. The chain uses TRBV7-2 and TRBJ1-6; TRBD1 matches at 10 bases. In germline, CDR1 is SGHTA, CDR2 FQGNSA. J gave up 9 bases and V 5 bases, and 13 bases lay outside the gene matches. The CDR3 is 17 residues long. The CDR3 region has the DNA TGTGCCAGCAGCCGGAACGGACAGGGGGTTCTTAGTTCACCCCTCCACTTT. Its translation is CASSRNGQGVLSSPLHF.

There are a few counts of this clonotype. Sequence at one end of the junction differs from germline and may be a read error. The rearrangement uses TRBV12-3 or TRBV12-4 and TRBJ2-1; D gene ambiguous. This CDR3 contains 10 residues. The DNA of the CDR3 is TGTGCCAGCAGTTTAACGGTCCCGGTCTTC. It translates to CASSLTVPVF.

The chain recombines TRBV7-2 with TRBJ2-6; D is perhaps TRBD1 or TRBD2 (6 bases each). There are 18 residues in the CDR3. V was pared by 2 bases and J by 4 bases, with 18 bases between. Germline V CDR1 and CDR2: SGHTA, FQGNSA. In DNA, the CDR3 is TGTGCCAGCAGCTTACGTCCCGGGGGCGCGAGAGGGGCCAACGTCCTGACTTTC. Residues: CASSLRPGGARGANVLTF.

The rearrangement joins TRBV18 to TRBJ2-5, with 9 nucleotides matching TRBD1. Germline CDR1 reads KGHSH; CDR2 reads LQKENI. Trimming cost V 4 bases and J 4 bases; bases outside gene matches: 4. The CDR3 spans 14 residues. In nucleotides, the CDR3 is TGTGCCAGCTCACGGGACAGGGTAGGAGAGACCCAGTACTTC. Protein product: CASSRDRVGETQYF.

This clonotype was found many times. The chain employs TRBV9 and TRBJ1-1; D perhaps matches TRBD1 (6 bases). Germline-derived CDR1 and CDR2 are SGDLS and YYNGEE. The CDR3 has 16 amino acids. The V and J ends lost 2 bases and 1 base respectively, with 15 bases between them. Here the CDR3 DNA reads TGTGCCAGCAGCGTGGATCCAGGGGCTAGGAACACTGAAGCTTTCTTT. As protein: CASSVDPGARNTEAFF.

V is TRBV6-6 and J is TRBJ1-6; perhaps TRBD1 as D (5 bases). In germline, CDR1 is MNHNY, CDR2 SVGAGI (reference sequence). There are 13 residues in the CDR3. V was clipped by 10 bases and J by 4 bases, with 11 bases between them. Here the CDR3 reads CATSRGYNSPLHF. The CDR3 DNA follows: TGTGCCACCTCAAGGGGATATAATTCACCCCTCCACTTT.

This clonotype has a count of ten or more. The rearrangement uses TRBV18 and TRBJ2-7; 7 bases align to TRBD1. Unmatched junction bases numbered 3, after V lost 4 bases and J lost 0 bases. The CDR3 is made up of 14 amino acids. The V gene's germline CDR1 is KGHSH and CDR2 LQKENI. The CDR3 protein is CASSQGALSYEQYF. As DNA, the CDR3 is TGTGCCAGCTCACAGGGGGCGCTCTCCTACGAGCAGTACTTC.

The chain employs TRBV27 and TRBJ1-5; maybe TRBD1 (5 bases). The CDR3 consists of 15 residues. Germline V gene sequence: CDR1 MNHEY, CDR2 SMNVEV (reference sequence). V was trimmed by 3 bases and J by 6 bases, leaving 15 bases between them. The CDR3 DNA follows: TGTGCCAGCAGTTTCAGCGGGACCCTTAGTCAGCCCCAGCATTTT. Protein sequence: CASSFSGTLSQPQHF.

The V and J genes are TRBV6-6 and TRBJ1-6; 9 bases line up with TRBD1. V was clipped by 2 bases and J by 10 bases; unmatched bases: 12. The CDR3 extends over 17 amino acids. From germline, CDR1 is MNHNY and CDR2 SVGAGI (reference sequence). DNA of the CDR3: TGTGCCAGCAGTTACGGGGCCCACAGGGGGCTAGGGTCACCCCTCCACTTT. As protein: CASSYGAHRGLGSPLHF.

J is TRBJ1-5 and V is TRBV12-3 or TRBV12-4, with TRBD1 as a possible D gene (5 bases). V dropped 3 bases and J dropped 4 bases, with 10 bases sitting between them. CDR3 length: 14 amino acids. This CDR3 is CASSFREGNQPQHF. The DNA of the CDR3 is TGTGCCAGCAGTTTCAGGGAGGGGAATCAGCCCCAGCATTTT.

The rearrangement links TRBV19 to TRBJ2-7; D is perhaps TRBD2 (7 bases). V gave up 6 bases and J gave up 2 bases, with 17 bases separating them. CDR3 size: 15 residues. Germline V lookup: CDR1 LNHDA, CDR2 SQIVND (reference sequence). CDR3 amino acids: CASSRGGDSAYEQYF. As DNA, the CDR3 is TGTGCCAGTAGCCGAGGGGGGGACTCAGCCTACGAGCAGTACTTC.

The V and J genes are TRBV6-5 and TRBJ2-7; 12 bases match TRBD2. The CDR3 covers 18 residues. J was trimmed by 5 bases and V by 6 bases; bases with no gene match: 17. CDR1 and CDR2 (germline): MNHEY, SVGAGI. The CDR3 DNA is TGTGCCAGCAGACCCCGGCGTCTAGCGGGAGGGATCCACGACGAGCAGTACTTC. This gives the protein CASRPRRLAGGIHDEQYF.

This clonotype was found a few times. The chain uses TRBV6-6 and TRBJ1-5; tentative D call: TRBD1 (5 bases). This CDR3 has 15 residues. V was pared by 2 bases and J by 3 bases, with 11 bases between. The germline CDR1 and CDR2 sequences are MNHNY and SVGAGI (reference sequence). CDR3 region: CASSYEGAHNQPQHF. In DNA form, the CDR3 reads TGTGCCAGCAGTTACGAAGGGGCTCACAATCAGCCCCAGCATTTT.

The CDR3 DNA follows: TGTGCCAGCAGTTTCGATAGACTAGCGGGGGGCAATGAGCAGTTCTTC. It encodes CASSFDRLAGGNEQFF. The rearrangement joins TRBV7-6 to TRBJ2-1, with 13 bases fitting TRBD2. Germline CDR1 reads SGHVS; CDR2 reads FNYEAQ. There are 16 residues in the CDR3. V lost 6 bases and J lost 6; bases outside the gene matches: 8.

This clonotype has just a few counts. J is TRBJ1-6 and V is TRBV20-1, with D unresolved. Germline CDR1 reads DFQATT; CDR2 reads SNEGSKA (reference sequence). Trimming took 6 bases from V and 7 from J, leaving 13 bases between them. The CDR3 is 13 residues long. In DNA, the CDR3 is TGCAGTGCCAAACGGTTCATCAATTCACCCCTCCACTTT. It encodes CSAKRFINSPLHF.

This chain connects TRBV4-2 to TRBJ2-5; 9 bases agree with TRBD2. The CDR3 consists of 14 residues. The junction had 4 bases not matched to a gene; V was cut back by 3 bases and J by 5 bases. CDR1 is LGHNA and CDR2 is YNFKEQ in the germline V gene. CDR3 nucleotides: TGTGCCAGCAGCCAGGGACTAGCCAGCGAGACCCAGTACTTC. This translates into CASSQGLASETQYF.

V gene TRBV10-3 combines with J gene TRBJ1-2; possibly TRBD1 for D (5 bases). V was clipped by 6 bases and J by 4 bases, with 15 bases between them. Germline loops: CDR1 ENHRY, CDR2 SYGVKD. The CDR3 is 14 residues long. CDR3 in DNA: TGTGCCATCAGGCTGGGCAGGGAAGCCTATGGCTACACCTTC. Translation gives CAIRLGREAYGYTF.

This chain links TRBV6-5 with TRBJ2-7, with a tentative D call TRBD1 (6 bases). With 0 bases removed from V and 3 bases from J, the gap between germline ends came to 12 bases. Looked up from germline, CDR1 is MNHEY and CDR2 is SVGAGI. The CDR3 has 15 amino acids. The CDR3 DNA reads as TGTGCCAGCAGTTACTCATCAGGGGCTTACTACGAGCAGTACTTC. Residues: CASSYSSGAYYEQYF.